A selection of T cell receptor beta chains follows, all from one sample in a study of T cell repertoires in cytomegalovirus infection. One entry per CDR3 protein results from TCRdb running MiXCR on the reads. The repertoire holds fewer than 85,000 distinct CDR3 sequences, with more than 3% as singletons. Sequencing was done on a sample of PBMCs. The receptors here all came from a human donor in good health (CMV status not recorded). Some clones in this sample may be carry-over from other donors' samples. Both conserved end residues are trimmed from each CDR3.

v_gene: TRBV7-8; CDR3aa: ASSLGTGVWF
v_gene: TRBV7-6; CDR3aa: ASSSNRNSEAF
v_gene: TRBV7-2; CDR3aa: ASSLQRGSYEQY
v_gene: TRBV28; CDR3aa: ASSFRGDGYT
v_gene: TRBV7-2; CDR3aa: ASRRAGQETQY
v_gene: TRBV24-1; CDR3aa: ATSDPSSGANVLT
v_gene: TRBV6-2/TRBV6-3; CDR3aa: ASSYSRDAPREQF
v_gene: TRBV5-1; CDR3aa: ASSVGQTNYGYT
v_gene: TRBV7-2; CDR3aa: ASSKDFGLAGTGELF
v_gene: TRBV7-2; CDR3aa: ASSLAAERRETQY
v_gene: TRBV6-2/TRBV6-3; CDR3aa: ATGQAKRLTEAF
v_gene: TRBV12-3/TRBV12-4; CDR3aa: ASSPRERSNTGELF
v_gene: TRBV7-9; CDR3aa: ASSSMGLEGPI
v_gene: TRBV12-3/TRBV12-4; CDR3aa: ASSSAAETQY
v_gene: TRBV12-3/TRBV12-4; CDR3aa: ASSPRTGGTEAF
v_gene: TRBV2; CDR3aa: ASRDRQTEKLF
v_gene: TRBV5-4; CDR3aa: ASSQSGSGLQF